This TCR beta chain stems from a study of blood T cells in healthy people across ages. General study results and limits: Per million T cells, the diversity of TCR beta decreased roughly linearly as age advanced.

This CDR3 region has 13 residues. CDR1 is SGHRS, CDR2 YFSETQ, per germline. Trimming stripped 1 base from V and 7 bases from J, with 6 bases between. Primers used in a second PCR of about 6 to 11 cycles were a sample-barcoded 5' primer and a J-beta primer mix. TCRdb independently ran MiXCR on the 5' RACE reads; one entry per CDR3 protein. The data show approximately 1.5 million distinct CDR3 sequences, about 45% seen once. In the case of this clonotype: Its matching antigen is unknown.

This receptor was obtained from a woman younger than 30 in good health. Sample: blood. The chain has TRBV5-1 and TRBJ1-6; D gene ambiguous. CDR3 residues: CASSLHSNSPLHF. The CDR3 DNA follows: TGCGCCAGCAGCTTGCATTCAAATTCACCCCTCCACTTT. The full variable domain, its missing parts supplied by reference TRBV5-1 and TRBJ1-6, is KAGVTQTPRYLIKTRGQQVTLSCSPISGHRSVSWYQQTPGQGLQFLFEYFSETQRNKGNFPGRFSGRQFSNSRSEMNVSTLELGDSALYLCASSLHSNSPLHFGNGTRLTVT.